The following is a T cell receptor beta chain sequence with its context. Sequencing used immunoSEQ multiplex PCR; TCRdb keeps in-frame clones, though not all of them. The table records around 79,000 clones, approximately 94% of them present only once. These data originate in a study of technical replicates of blood from several donors. V was pared by 0 bases and J by 1 base, with 2 bases of the junction left unmatched. CDR1 is SGHRS and CDR2 is YFSETQ in the germline V gene. The CDR3 has 16 amino acids. The source of this sequence is a human donor in good health. Sample: T cells isolated from PBMCs. The gene calls are TRBV5-1 and TRBJ2-3; TRBD2 matches 10 bases. The CDR3: CASSLGLAGGTDTQYF. The DNA for the CDR3 is TGCGCCAGCAGCTTGGGACTAGCGGGCGGCACAGATACGCAGTATTTT.